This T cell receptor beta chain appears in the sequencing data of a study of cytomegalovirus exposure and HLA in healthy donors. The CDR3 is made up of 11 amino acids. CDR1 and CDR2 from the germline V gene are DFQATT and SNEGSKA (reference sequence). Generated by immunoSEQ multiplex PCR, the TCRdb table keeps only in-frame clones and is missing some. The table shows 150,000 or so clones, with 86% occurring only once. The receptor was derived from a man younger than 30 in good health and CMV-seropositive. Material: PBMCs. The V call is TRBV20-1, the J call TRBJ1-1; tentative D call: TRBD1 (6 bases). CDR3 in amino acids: CRGGRNTEAFF. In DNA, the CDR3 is TGCAGAGGGGGACGGAACACTGAAGCTTTCTTT.